This TCR beta chain is from a study of Tregs in tolerant kidney transplant recipients. Clones were sequenced by immunoSEQ multiplex PCR, and TCRdb holds only the in-frame ones, with some missing. The profile shows several thousand clones, around a third of them singletons. Findings and caveats of the study: Findings come from small patient numbers and require larger validation.

Unmatched junction bases numbered 2, after V lost 0 bases and J lost 2 bases. Germline CDR1 is SGDLS and CDR2 is YYNGEE. The CDR3 is 15 residues long. This clone ranks as medium-sized (0.01 to 0.1%). Its target is not known. CFSE-labeled recipient PBMCs were cultured approximately 6 days with irradiated graft donor PBMCs, then FACS-sorted. The V gene is TRBV9, the J gene TRBJ2-1; 7 bases are shared with TRBD2. This receptor was obtained from a human patient who received a combined kidney and bone marrow transplant. The sequencing used CD8+ T cells from blood cultured with allogeneic cells, collected before the transplant. In DNA, the CDR3 is TGTGCCAGCAGCGTAGAGCGGGAAGCCTACAATGAGCAGTTCTTC. It encodes CASSVEREAYNEQFF. Full variable domain (outside the CDR3, taken from reference TRBV9 and TRBJ2-1): DSGVTQTPKHLITATGQRVTLRCSPRSGDLSVYWYQQSLDQGLQFLIQYYNGEERAKGNILERFSAQQFPDLHSELNLSSLELGDSALYFCASSVEREAYNEQFFGPGTRLTVL.